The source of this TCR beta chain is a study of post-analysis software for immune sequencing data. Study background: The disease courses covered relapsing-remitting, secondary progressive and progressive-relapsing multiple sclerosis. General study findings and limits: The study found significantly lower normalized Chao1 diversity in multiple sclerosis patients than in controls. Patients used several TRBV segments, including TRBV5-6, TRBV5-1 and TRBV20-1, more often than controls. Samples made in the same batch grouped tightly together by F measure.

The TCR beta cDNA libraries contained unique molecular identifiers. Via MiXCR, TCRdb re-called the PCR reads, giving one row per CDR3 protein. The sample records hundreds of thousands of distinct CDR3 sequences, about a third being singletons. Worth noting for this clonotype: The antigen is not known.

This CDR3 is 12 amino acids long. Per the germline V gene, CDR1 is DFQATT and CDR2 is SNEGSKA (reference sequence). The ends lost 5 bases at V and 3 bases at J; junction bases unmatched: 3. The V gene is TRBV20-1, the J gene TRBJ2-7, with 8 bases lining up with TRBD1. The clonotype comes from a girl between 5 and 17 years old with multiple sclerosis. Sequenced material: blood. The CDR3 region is CSAYRGNYEQYF. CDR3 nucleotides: TGCAGTGCTTACAGGGGGAACTACGAGCAGTACTTC.